Below, 32 T cell receptor beta chains from the same sample are listed, as sequenced in a study of cytomegalovirus exposure and HLA in healthy donors. Primers included in the PCR were 60 Vbeta and 13 Jbeta primers. The method was immunoSEQ multiplex PCR; TCRdb's version includes in-frame clones alone and lacks a portion of them. The table has about 99,000 clones, 9.5% to 13% seen once. What was sequenced was PBMCs. All receptors come from a man in his forties in good health and CMV-seropositive.

The chain carries TRBV28 and TRBJ2-7; 9 bases line up with TRBD2. Germline CDR1 reads MDHEN; CDR2 reads SYDVKM. V shed 2 bases, J shed 3 bases, and the junction held 8 bases outside the gene matches. This CDR3 region has 16 residues. This chain's CDR3 is CASSLGLAGAFYEQYF. Here the CDR3 DNA reads TGTGCCAGCAGTTTAGGTTTAGCGGGAGCCTTCTACGAGCAGTACTTC.

This clone turned up a few times. This sequence joins TRBV7-3 and TRBJ2-7; 7 bases agree with TRBD1. With V trimmed by 5 bases and J by 7 bases, 8 bases remained unmatched. Germline-derived CDR1 and CDR2 are SGHTA and FQGTGA. The CDR3 contains 13 residues. The chain's CDR3 is CASSPRQGQEQYF. In DNA form, the CDR3 reads TGTGCCAGCAGCCCCCGACAGGGTCAAGAGCAGTACTTC.

This clone has just a few counts. CDR3 in DNA: TGCGCCAGCAGCCAAGATCCGGGACAGGGAGACTACGAGCAGTACTTC. Protein: CASSQDPGQGDYEQYF. The V gene is TRBV4-1, the J gene TRBJ2-7, with 9 bases identical to TRBD1. CDR1 is MGHRA and CDR2 is YSYEKL in the germline V gene. The CDR3 extends over 16 amino acids. The ends lost 0 bases at V and 3 bases at J; junction bases unmatched: 6.

The genes are TRBV28 and TRBJ2-5; 16 positions agree with TRBD2. The trim removed 11 bases at V and 0 bases at J, leaving 9 bases unmatched. From germline, CDR1 is MDHEN and CDR2 SYDVKM. CDR3 length: 17 amino acids. The CDR3 DNA is TGTGCCGGCGGGACTAGCGGGAGGGGGGCGTACCAAGAGACCCAGTACTTC. Translating gives CAGGTSGRGAYQETQYF.

This clone was observed a handful of times. The J gene is TRBJ2-2, the V gene TRBV15, with a possible D match to TRBD1 (5 bases). V lost 1 base, J lost 2 bases, and 11 bases lay in between. Per germline, CDR1 LNHNV and CDR2 YYDKDF (reference sequence). This CDR3 comprises 16 residues. Here the CDR3 reads CATSRGGRLNTGELFF. CDR3 sequence (DNA): TGTGCCACCAGCAGAGGGGGCAGGCTTAACACCGGGGAGCTGTTTTTT. Variable domain in full (rest from reference TRBV15 and TRBJ2-2): DAMVIQNPRYQVTQFGKPVTLSCSQTLNHNVMYWYQQKSSQAPKLLFHYYDKDFNNEADTPDNFQSRRPNTSFCFLDIRSPGLGDTAMYLCATSRGGRLNTGELFFGEGSRLTVL.

The table lists this clone with a few counts. The chain uses TRBV10-1 and TRBJ2-5; D may be TRBD1 (7 bases). The J call may be wrong; the DNA end is better matched by TRBJ2-7. The germline gives CDR1 WNHNN, CDR2 SYGVQD (reference sequence). CDR3 length: 15 amino acids. The CDR3 reads CASRSGGGGSYEQYF. The CDR3 DNA reads TGCGCCAGCAGATCCGGAGGGGGCGGTTCCTACGAGCAGTACTTC.

This clone occurred a few times. The chain joins TRBV5-1 to TRBJ2-3; perhaps TRBD1 as D (5 bases). The germline V and J ends were trimmed by 4 bases and 5 bases, with 14 bases remaining between them. Germline V gene data show CDR1 as SGHRS and CDR2 as YFSETQ. The CDR3 loop spans 14 amino acids. The CDR3 DNA is TGCGCCAGCAGCACCAGGACATTGCAAGATACGCAGTATTTT. Protein product: CASSTRTLQDTQYF.

In the case of this clone: A read error may be the cause here, since a much bigger clone is one base away. The J gene is TRBJ2-5, the V gene TRBV6-5; a weak D match, TRBD1 (5 bases). Near its end, the DNA agrees better with TRBJ2-7, so the J call may be wrong. The CDR3 is made up of 11 amino acids. Per the germline V gene, CDR1 is MNHEY and CDR2 is SVGAGI. CDR3 region: CASIWGGEQYF. The DNA of the CDR3 is TGTGCCAGCATATGGGGCGGCGAGCAGTACTTC.

This clone came up a few times. The chain is built from TRBV28 and TRBJ2-1; TRBD2 agrees at 10 bases. Germline assignment: CDR1 MDHEN and CDR2 SYDVKM. This CDR3 has 14 residues. V dropped 5 bases and J dropped 7; count of bases not matched to a gene: 5. The CDR3 reads CASSLAGEDNEQFF. In DNA, the CDR3 is TGTGCCAGCAGTCTAGCGGGAGAGGATAATGAGCAGTTCTTC. The whole variable domain, filled in from reference TRBV28 and TRBJ2-1, reads DVKVTQSSRYLVKRTGEKVFLECVQDMDHENMFWYRQDPGLGLRLIYFSYDVKMKEKGDIPEGYSVSREKKERFSLILESASTNQTSMYLCASSLAGEDNEQFFGPGTRLTVL.

This clone has a handful of counts. This chain connects TRBV19 to TRBJ2-2; TRBD1 matches at 10 bases. There are 15 residues in the CDR3. Germline V gives CDR1 LNHDA, CDR2 SQIVND (reference sequence). DNA of the CDR3: TGTGCAGCGGGACAGGGGTATCAGGGCACCGGGGAGCTGTTTTTT. Protein sequence: CAAGQGYQGTGELFF.

This chain uses TRBV29-1 with TRBJ2-1; D ambiguous. Trimming took 6 bases from V and 2 from J, leaving 8 bases between them. The CDR3 extends over 12 amino acids. CDR1 SQVTM and CDR2 ANQGSEA come from the germline V gene. This CDR3 is CSVATPYNEQFF. In DNA form, the CDR3 reads TGCAGCGTGGCAACCCCCTACAATGAGCAGTTCTTC.

The chain uses TRBV11-2 and TRBJ2-7; weak D call: TRBD1 (5 bases). Germline assignment: CDR1 SGHAT and CDR2 FQNNGV. Trimming pared 5 bases from V and 2 bases from J, leaving 10 bases between. The CDR3 is 13 amino acids. The DNA for the CDR3 is TGTGCCAGCAGCCAGGGCGCAACCTACGAGCAGTACTTC. Its translation: CASSQGATYEQYF.

In this sample, this clone turned up a few times. V and J are TRBV7-3 and TRBJ2-7, with D perhaps matching TRBD2 (6 bases). The CDR3 is 13 amino acids. CDR1 SGHTA and CDR2 FQGTGA come from the germline V gene. V was clipped by 3 bases and J by 7 bases, with 13 bases between them. In nucleotides, the CDR3 is TGTGCCAGCAGCTTTTGGCTAGCGAGGGAGCAGTACTTC. This codes for CASSFWLAREQYF.

This clone was seen a handful of times. CDR3: CASSLEAGTDTQYF. The CDR3 DNA reads as TGTGCCAGCAGCTTAGAGGCGGGGACAGATACGCAGTATTTT. J is TRBJ2-3 and V is TRBV7-6; TRBD2 is a possible D gene (6 bases). In germline, CDR1 is SGHVS, CDR2 FNYEAQ. The germline V and J ends were trimmed by 1 base and 3 bases, with 8 bases remaining between them. This CDR3 has 14 amino acids.

This clone was seen a few times. The J gene is TRBJ2-7, the V gene TRBV7-9; the match to TRBD2 covers 8 bases. V lost 3 bases to trimming and J lost 1 base; unmatched junction nucleotides: 2. The germline V gene encodes CDR1 SEHNR and CDR2 FQNEAQ (reference sequence). The length of the CDR3 is 14 residues. The CDR3 coding sequence is TGTGCCAGCAGCTTTAGCGGGAAATCCTACGAGCAGTACTTC. The encoded protein is CASSFSGKSYEQYF. Filled out from reference TRBV7-9 and TRBJ2-7, the complete variable domain reads DTGVSQNPRHKITKRGQNVTFRCDPISEHNRLYWYRQTLGQGPEFLTYFQNEAQLEKSRLLSDRFSAERPKGSFSTLEIQRTEQGDSAMYLCASSFSGKSYEQYFGPGTRLTVT.

The J gene is TRBJ2-1, the V gene TRBV28, with 9 nucleotides matching TRBD1. The junction had 6 bases not matched to a gene; V was cut back by 5 bases and J by 1 base. In germline, CDR1 is MDHEN, CDR2 SYDVKM. The CDR3 extends over 16 amino acids. The CDR3 protein is CASSGVGTGSYNEQFF. CDR3 nucleotides: TGTGCCAGCAGTGGGGTGGGGACAGGGTCCTACAATGAGCAGTTCTTC.

This clone was seen a handful of times. The chain links TRBV11-2 to TRBJ1-2, with TRBD1 matching 8 bases. V trimming: 0 bases; J trimming: 5 bases; junction bases outside the gene matches: 5. The CDR3 is 15 residues long. In germline, CDR1 is SGHAT, CDR2 FQNNGV. CDR3 sequence: CASSLEGRTGYGYTF. Written as DNA, the CDR3 is TGTGCCAGCAGCTTAGAAGGGCGGACAGGGTATGGCTACACCTTC.

This rearrangement joins TRBV2 to TRBJ2-6; TRBD1 is a possible D gene (6 bases). CDR1 is SNHLY, CDR2 FYNNEI, per germline. The CDR3 length is 16 residues. The ends were cut back, 5 bases at V and 0 bases at J, with 11 bases in the middle. The CDR3 is CASSPRGGSGANVLTF. For the CDR3, the DNA is TGTGCCAGCAGTCCCCGAGGGGGCTCTGGGGCCAACGTCCTGACTTTC.

The V call is TRBV19, the J call TRBJ2-3, with 7 bases fitting TRBD2. The V and J ends lost 8 bases and 5 bases, in that order; junction bases with no gene match: 7. This CDR3 has 13 amino acids. Germline V gives CDR1 LNHDA, CDR2 SQIVND (reference sequence). CDR3 nucleotide sequence: TGTGCCAGTCGCGGGGTAGCGGGAGATACGCAGTATTTT. It yields the protein CASRGVAGDTQYF.

The chain uses TRBV4-3 and TRBJ2-5; possible D gene TRBD2, 7 bases. CDR1 and CDR2 (germline): LGHNA, YSLEER. The CDR3 loop spans 14 amino acids. V gave up 6 bases and J gave up 5 bases, with 16 bases separating them. The CDR3 DNA is TGCGCCAGCAGTCCTAGCGGAGGGGGGGAGACCCAGTACTTC. It codes for CASSPSGGGETQYF.

The rearrangement joins TRBV9 to TRBJ2-1; 9 bases agree with TRBD2. The length of the CDR3 is 16 residues. Trimming removed 3 bases from V and 11 bases from J; junction bases left unmatched: 15. The V gene's germline CDR1 is SGDLS and CDR2 YYNGEE. The CDR3 protein is CASSGSRVAGVIKQFF. DNA of the CDR3: TGTGCCAGCAGCGGGTCTCGGGTAGCGGGAGTAATAAAGCAGTTCTTC.

Sample share makes this clone medium-sized. The chain is built from TRBV4-2 and TRBJ1-4, with D perhaps TRBD1 (5 bases). Per germline, CDR1 LGHNA and CDR2 YNFKEQ. The CDR3 has 15 amino acids. V lost 1 base and J 5 bases, leaving 11 bases between the germline ends. The CDR3 loop reads CASSQADNRNEKLFF. In DNA form, the CDR3 reads TGTGCCAGCAGCCAAGCGGACAATAGGAATGAAAAACTGTTTTTT.

This clone was counted a few times. V and J are TRBV4-1 and TRBJ2-1; D might be TRBD1 (6 bases). V lost 7 bases to trimming and J lost 9 bases, with 22 bases between them. The CDR3 spans 15 residues. Germline V gene data show CDR1 as MGHRA and CDR2 as YSYEKL. The CDR3 nucleotides are TGCGCCAGCATGCCCCGGGACACCCTTTGGTCTGAGCAGTTCTTC. As protein: CASMPRDTLWSEQFF.

This chain links TRBV28 with TRBJ2-5; TRBD2 matches 11 bases. The better agreement between TRBJ2-7 and the DNA end casts doubt on the J call. Germline loops: CDR1 MDHEN, CDR2 SYDVKM. The CDR3 is 15 amino acids. CDR3 region: CASRPPGTSGYEQYF. CDR3 nucleotide sequence: TGTGCCAGCAGACCCCCCGGGACTAGCGGCTACGAGCAGTACTTC.

This chain connects TRBV27 to TRBJ2-7; the match to TRBD2 covers 10 bases. CDR1 and CDR2 (germline): MNHEY, SMNVEV (reference sequence). Trimming took 4 bases from V and 3 from J; bases not matched to a gene: 9. This CDR3 comprises 16 residues. The CDR3 DNA reads as TGTGCCAGCAGTTCCCCTCGGACTAGCGGAAACTACGAGCAGTACTTC. It is translated as CASSSPRTSGNYEQYF.

This clone was observed a handful of times. CDR3 nucleotide sequence: TGTGCCAGTAGGACTAGTCTCGTAGGGGAGCAGTACTTC. Translated: CASRTSLVGEQYF. The V call is TRBV19, the J call TRBJ2-7, with TRBD2 as a possible D gene (6 bases). CDR1 and CDR2 (germline): LNHDA, SQIVND (reference sequence). Trimming removed 6 bases at V and 7 bases at J, with 16 bases between. This CDR3 spans 13 amino acids.

This clone was seen a handful of times. The V and J genes are TRBV6-5 and TRBJ1-1; the D gene is possibly TRBD1 (6 bases). With 2 bases removed from V and 5 bases from J, the gap between germline ends came to 12 bases. Germline V gives CDR1 MNHEY, CDR2 SVGAGI. This CDR3 spans 14 amino acids. CDR3 residues: CASSYGQGSTEAFF. The DNA for the CDR3 is TGTGCCAGCAGTTACGGGCAGGGGAGTACTGAAGCTTTCTTT.

The V and J genes are TRBV27 and TRBJ2-1, with D possibly TRBD2 on 5 matching bases. There are 16 residues in the CDR3. CDR1 is MNHEY, CDR2 SMNVEV, per germline (reference sequence). V lost 2 bases and J lost 0, with 11 bases in between. CDR3 amino acids: CASSLVAPSSYNEQFF. The CDR3 nucleotides are TGTGCCAGCAGTTTAGTAGCGCCGAGCTCCTACAATGAGCAGTTCTTC.

This clone has a handful of counts. Here the CDR3 DNA reads TGCAGCGTTGAAGACGGACAGCAGCCCCAGCATTTT. This codes for CSVEDGQQPQHF. This chain links TRBV29-1 with TRBJ1-5; possible D gene TRBD1, 6 bases. Germline CDR1 is SQVTM and CDR2 is ANQGSEA. V was shortened by 0 bases and J by 7 bases, with 7 bases between the two germline ends. CDR3 length equals 12 residues.

This clone was observed a handful of times. V and J are TRBV14 and TRBJ1-1, with 7 positions matching TRBD1. Trimming removed 3 bases from V and 1 base from J; junction bases left unmatched: 5. The CDR3 consists of 15 residues. The germline V gene has CDR1 SGHDN and CDR2 FVKESK. CDR3 amino acids: CASSHRTGWNTEAFF. CDR3 in DNA: TGTGCCAGCAGCCACCGGACAGGATGGAACACTGAAGCTTTCTTT.

The chain links TRBV15 to TRBJ1-5; 12 bases are shared with TRBD1. The CDR3 totals 19 residues. With 6 bases clipped from V and 5 bases from J, the junction kept 17 bases outside the gene matches. Per the germline V gene, CDR1 is LNHNV and CDR2 is YYDKDF (reference sequence). The CDR3 sequence is CATRYRDRGPPGSDQPQHF. In DNA, the CDR3 is TGTGCCACCAGGTACCGGGACAGGGGGCCTCCCGGGAGCGATCAGCCCCAGCATTTT.

The V and J genes are TRBV5-1 and TRBJ2-1, with TRBD2 matching over 7 bases. This CDR3 region has 16 residues. Germline-derived CDR1 and CDR2 are SGHRS and YFSETQ. The V gene end was trimmed by 4 bases and the J gene end by 2 bases; junction bases not matched to a gene: 9. The CDR3 nucleotides are TGCGCCAGCAGCGTAATTAGCGGGCCCGCCTACAATGAGCAGTTCTTC. Its protein is CASSVISGPAYNEQFF.